The 5 T cell receptor beta chains below all came from one sample that was sequenced in a study of circulating CD8 cells and anti-PD-1 response in melanoma. Live CD3+CD8+TCRalphabeta+ cells were sorted into four subsets by PD-1 and/or TIGIT. Each library started from around 14 ng of total RNA using the QIAseq Immune Repertoire TCR panel. TCRdb recomputed calls from the reads with MiXCR, one row per CDR3 protein. This table holds 700 to 900 distinct CDR3 sequences, around 10% found once. Sequencing used CD8+ T cells from PBMCs, obtained at baseline or after one month of anti-PD-1 therapy (not recorded which). All receptors derive from a human donor with melanoma.

A few counts support this clonotype. The chain couples TRBV10-3 to TRBJ1-2, with TRBD1 matching over 10 bases. V shed 0 bases and J 5 bases; nucleotides not matched to a gene: 24. Germline CDR1 and CDR2: ENHRY and SYGVKD. The CDR3 has 22 residues. CDR3 coding DNA: TGTGCCATCAGTGAGTCAATGACAGGGGGCGCGAGGATGGCACATTGGCGATATGGCTACACCTTC. Its protein is CAISESMTGGARMAHWRYGYTF.

This clonotype is medium-sized. The rearrangement links TRBV25-1 to TRBJ2-7; 9 bases agree with TRBD1. Trimming at V came to 3 bases and at J to 0 bases, leaving 3 bases not matched to a gene. CDR1 is MGHDK and CDR2 is SYGVNS in the germline V gene. The CDR3 loop spans 15 amino acids. CDR3: CASSDMTGGSYEQYF. CDR3 nucleotide sequence: TGTGCCAGCAGTGATATGACAGGGGGCTCCTACGAGCAGTACTTC.

This rearrangement joins TRBV20-1 to TRBJ2-4; D tentatively fits TRBD1 or TRBD2 (5 bases each). Germline CDR1 DFQATT, CDR2 SNEGSKA (reference sequence). The CDR3 totals 14 residues. Trimming took off 4 bases at V and 7 bases at J, with 17 bases between the two ends. The CDR3 protein is CSATDSDGANIQYF. CDR3 in DNA: TGCAGTGCTACAGATTCTGACGGGGCGAACATTCAGTACTTC.

By share, this clonotype counts as medium-sized. This chain uses TRBV4-3 with TRBJ1-2; tentatively, D is TRBD1 (5 bases). Germline V CDR1 and CDR2: LGHNA, YSLEER. This CDR3 has 15 residues. Deletions cut 4 bases from V and 4 bases from J, with 16 bases between. The CDR3 DNA sequence: TGCGCCAGCAGCCCACAGCCCGGGGCAGCCTATGGCTACACCTTC. This translates into CASSPQPGAAYGYTF.

Relative to its sample, this clonotype is medium-sized. Written as DNA, the CDR3 is TGTGCCAGCAGCTTAATGTCGGGGGGCGGCAGCGATACGCAGTATTTT. Residues: CASSLMSGGGSDTQYF. The chain is built from TRBV7-2 and TRBJ2-3; TRBD2 might be the D (7 bases). The germline V and J ends were trimmed by 2 bases and 6 bases, with 18 bases remaining between them. This CDR3 comprises 16 residues. From germline, CDR1 is SGHTA and CDR2 FQGNSA.